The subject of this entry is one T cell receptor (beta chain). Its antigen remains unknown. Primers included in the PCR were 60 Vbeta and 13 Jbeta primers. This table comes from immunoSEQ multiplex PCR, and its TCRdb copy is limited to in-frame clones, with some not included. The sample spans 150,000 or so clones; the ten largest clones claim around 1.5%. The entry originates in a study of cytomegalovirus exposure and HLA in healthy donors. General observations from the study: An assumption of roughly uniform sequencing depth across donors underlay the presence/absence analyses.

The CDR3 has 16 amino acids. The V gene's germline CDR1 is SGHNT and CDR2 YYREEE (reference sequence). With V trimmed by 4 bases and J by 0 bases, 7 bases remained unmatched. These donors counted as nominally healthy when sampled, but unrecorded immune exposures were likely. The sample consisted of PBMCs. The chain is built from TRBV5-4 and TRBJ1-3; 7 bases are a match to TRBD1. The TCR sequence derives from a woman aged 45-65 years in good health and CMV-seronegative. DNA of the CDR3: TGTGCCAGCAGCCAGGGACAGACGCGCTCTGGAAACACCATATATTTT. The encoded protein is CASSQGQTRSGNTIYF.